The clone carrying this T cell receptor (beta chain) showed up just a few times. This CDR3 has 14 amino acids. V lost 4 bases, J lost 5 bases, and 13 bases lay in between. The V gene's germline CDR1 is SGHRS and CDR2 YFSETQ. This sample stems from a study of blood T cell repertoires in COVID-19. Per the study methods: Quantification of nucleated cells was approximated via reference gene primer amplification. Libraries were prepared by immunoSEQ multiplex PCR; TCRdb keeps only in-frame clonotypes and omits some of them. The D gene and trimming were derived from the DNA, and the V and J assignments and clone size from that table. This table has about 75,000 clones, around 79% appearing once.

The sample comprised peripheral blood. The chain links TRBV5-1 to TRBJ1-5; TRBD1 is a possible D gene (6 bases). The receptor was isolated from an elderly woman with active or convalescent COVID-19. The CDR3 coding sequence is TGCGCCAGCAGCGAACAGGGTCGCCATCAGCCCCAGCATTTT. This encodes CASSEQGRHQPQHF.